The present T cell receptor beta chain was sequenced within a study of shared clonotypes between healthy human individuals. Overall study findings and caveats: Represented diversity (both genetic and exposure-history) was limited by the small number of donors.

Sequenced by immunoSEQ multiplex PCR; TCRdb stores in-frame clones only, minus some. The sample has millions of clones; 93% are singletons. The germline V gene encodes CDR1 KGHSY and CDR2 FQNENV. The CDR3 has 13 amino acids. V was clipped by 2 bases and J by 4 bases, with 8 bases between them. This clone was counted only a few times. The antigen is undetermined. The chain uses TRBV16 and TRBJ1-2; D remains unclear. The specimen was naive CD4+ T cells from PBMCs. Noted subset: CD45RA+ positively selected. The origin of this receptor is a man between 18 and 35 years old in good health. Some clones in this sample may be carry-over from other donors' samples. Here the CDR3 reads CASSQDSRYGYTF. The CDR3 DNA reads TGTGCCAGCAGCCAAGATAGCCGCTATGGCTACACCTTC.